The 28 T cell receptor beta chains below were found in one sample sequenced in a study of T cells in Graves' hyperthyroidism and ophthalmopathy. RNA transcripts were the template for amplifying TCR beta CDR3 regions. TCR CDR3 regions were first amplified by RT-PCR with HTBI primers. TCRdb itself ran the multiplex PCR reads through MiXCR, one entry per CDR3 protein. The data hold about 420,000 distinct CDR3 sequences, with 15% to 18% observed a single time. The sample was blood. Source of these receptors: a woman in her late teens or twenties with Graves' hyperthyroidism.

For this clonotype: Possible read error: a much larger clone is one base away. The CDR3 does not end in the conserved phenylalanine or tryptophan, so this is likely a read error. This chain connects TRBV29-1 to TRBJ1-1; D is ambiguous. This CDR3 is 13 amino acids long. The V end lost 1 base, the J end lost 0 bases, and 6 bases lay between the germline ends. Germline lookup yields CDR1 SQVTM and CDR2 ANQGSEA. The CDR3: CSVEGQMNTEAFL. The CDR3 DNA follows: TGCAGCGTTGAAGGGCAGATGAACACTGAAGCTTTCCTT.

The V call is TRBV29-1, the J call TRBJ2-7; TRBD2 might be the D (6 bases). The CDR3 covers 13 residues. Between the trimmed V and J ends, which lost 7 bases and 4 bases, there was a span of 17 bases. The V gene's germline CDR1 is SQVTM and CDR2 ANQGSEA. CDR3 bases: TGCAGCGCCATGGGACTTACCAGGTACGAGCAGTACTTC. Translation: CSAMGLTRYEQYF.

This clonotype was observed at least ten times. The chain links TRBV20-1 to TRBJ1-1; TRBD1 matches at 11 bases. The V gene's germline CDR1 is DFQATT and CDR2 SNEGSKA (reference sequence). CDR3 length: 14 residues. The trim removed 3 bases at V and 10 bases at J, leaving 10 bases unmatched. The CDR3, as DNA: TGCAGTGCTAGCAACCAGGACAGGGGGCTGAGAGCTTTCTTT. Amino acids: CSASNQDRGLRAFF.

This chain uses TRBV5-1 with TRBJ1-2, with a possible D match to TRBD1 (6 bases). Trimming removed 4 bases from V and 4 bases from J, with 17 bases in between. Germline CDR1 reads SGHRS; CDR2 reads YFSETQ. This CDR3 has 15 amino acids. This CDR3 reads CASSVRPGQPYGYTF. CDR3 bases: TGCGCCAGCAGCGTACGCCCGGGACAACCCTATGGCTACACCTTC.

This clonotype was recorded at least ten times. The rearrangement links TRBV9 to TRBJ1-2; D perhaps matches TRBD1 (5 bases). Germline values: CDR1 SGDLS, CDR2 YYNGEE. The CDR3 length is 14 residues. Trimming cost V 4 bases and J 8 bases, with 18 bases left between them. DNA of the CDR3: TGTGCCAGCAGCCCCAACATTCAGGGAAGCGGCTACACCTTC. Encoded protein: CASSPNIQGSGYTF.

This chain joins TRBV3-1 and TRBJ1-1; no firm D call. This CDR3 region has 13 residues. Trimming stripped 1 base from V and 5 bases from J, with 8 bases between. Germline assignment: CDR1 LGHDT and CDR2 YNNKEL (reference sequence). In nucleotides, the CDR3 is TGTGCCAGCAGCCAAGGTCCGGGAACTGAAGCTTTCTTT. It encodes CASSQGPGTEAFF. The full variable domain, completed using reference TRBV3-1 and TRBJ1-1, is DTAVSQTPKYLVTQMGNDKSIKCEQNLGHDTMYWYKQDSKKFLKIMFSYNNKELIINETVPNRFSPKSPDKAHLNLHINSLELGDSAVYFCASSQGPGTEAFFGQGTRLTVV.

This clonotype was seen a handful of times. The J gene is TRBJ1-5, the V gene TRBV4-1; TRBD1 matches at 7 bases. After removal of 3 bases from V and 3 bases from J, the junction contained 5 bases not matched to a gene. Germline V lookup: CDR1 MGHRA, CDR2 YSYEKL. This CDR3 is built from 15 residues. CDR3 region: CASSHMGQSNQPQHF. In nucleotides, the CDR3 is TGCGCCAGCAGCCATATGGGACAGTCCAATCAGCCCCAGCATTTT.

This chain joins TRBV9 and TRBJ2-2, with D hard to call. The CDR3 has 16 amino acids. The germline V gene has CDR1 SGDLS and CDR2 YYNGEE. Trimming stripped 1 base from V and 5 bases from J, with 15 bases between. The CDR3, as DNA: TGTGCCAGCAGCGTAAGGGCCGTAGCAGTAACCGGGGAGCTGTTTTTT. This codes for CASSVRAVAVTGELFF.

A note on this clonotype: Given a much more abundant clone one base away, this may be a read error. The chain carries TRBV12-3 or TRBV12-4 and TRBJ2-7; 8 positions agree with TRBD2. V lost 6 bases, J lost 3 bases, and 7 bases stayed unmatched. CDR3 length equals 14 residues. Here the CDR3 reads CASRLSGGVYEQYF. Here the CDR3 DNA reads TGTGCCAGCAGATTAAGCGGGGGCGTCTACGAGCAGTACTTC.

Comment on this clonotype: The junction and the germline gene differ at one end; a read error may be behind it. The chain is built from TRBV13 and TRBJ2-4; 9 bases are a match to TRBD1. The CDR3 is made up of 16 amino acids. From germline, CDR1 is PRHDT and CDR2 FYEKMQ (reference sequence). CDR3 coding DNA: TGCGCCAGCAGCCACAGGGGGCTTCAAGCCAAAAACATTCAGTACTTC. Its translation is CASSHRGLQAKNIQYF.

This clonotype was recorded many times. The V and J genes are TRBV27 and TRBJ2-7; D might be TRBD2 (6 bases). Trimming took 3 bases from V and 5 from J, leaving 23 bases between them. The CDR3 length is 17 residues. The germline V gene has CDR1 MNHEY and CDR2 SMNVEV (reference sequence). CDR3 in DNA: TGTGCCAGCAGTTTGAGCAGGTGGAGGGCCGCGGGAAACGAGCAGTACTTC. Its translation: CASSLSRWRAAGNEQYF.

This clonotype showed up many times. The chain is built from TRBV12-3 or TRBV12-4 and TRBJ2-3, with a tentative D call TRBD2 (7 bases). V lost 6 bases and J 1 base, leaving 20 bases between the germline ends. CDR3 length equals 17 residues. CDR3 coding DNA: TGTGCCAGCAGCCCGTATTCAGGGGCGGGGGGCACAGATACGCAGTATTTT. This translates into CASSPYSGAGGTDTQYF.

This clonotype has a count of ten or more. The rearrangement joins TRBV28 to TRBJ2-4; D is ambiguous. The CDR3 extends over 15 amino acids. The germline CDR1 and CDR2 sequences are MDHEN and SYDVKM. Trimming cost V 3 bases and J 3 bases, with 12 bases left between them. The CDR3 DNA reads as TGTGCCAGCAGTTTGTTGGCATCTGACAAAAACATTCAGTACTTC. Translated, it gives CASSLLASDKNIQYF.

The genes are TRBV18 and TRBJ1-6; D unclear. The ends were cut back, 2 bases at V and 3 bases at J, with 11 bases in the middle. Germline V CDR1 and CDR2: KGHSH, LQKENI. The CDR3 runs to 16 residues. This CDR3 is CASSPEGIRYNSPLHF. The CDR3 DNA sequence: TGTGCCAGCTCACCAGAAGGTATTCGCTATAATTCACCCCTCCACTTT.

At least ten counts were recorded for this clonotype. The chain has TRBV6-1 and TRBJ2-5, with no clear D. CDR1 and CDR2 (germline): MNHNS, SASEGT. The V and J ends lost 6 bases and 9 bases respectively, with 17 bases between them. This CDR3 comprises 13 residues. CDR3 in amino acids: CASSRTSTASQYF. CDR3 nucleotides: TGTGCCAGCAGCCGTACCTCCACCGCGTCCCAGTACTTC.

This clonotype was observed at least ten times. CDR3 DNA: TGTGCCAGCAGTCCCCTTTTTAGCGGGAGACGATCCTACAATGAGCAGTTCTTC. Protein sequence: CASSPLFSGRRSYNEQFF. V usage is TRBV27 and J usage is TRBJ2-1, with 9 bases that match TRBD2. Germline V gene sequence: CDR1 MNHEY, CDR2 SMNVEV (reference sequence). The junction had 12 bases not matched to a gene; V was cut back by 5 bases and J by 1 base. CDR3 size: 18 residues.

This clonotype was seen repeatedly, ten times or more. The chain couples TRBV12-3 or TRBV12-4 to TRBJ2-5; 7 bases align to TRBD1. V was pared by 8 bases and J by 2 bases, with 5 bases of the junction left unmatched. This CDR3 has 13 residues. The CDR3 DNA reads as TGTGCCAGCCAGACAGGGCCACAAGAGACCCAGTACTTC. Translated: CASQTGPQETQYF.

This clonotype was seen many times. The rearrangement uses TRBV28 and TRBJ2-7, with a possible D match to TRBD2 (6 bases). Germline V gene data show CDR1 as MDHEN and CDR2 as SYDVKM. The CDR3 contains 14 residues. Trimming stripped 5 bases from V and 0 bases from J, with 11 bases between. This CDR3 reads CASSRDSSSYEQYF. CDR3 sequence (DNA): TGTGCCAGCAGTCGGGACTCGAGCTCCTACGAGCAGTACTTC. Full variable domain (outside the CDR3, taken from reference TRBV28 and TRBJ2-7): DVKVTQSSRYLVKRTGEKVFLECVQDMDHENMFWYRQDPGLGLRLIYFSYDVKMKEKGDIPEGYSVSREKKERFSLILESASTNQTSMYLCASSRDSSSYEQYFGPGTRLTVT.

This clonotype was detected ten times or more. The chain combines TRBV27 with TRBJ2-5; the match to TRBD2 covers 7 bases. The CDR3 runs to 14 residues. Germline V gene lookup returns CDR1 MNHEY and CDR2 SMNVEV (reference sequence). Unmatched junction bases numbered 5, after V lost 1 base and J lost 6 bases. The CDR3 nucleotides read TGTGCCAGCAGTTTATGGGGGAGGGAGCAGACCCAGTACTTC. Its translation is CASSLWGREQTQYF.

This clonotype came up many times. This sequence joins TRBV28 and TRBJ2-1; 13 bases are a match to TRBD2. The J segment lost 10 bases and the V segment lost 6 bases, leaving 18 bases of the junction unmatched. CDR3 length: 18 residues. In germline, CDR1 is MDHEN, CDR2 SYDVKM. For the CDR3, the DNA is TGTGCCAGCAGCCCCCACTTGGTACTAGCGGGAGGGTTGGACGAGCAGTTCTTC. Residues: CASSPHLVLAGGLDEQFF.

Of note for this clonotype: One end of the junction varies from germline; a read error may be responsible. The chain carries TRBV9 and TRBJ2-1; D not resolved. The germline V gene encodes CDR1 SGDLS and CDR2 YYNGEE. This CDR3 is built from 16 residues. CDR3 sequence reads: CASTVGSGQEFDEQFF. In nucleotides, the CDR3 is TGTGCCAGCACCGTAGGATCAGGCCAGGAGTTCGATGAGCAGTTCTTC. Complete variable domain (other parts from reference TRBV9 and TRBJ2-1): DSGVTQTPKHLITATGQRVTLRCSPRSGDLSVYWYQQSLDQGLQFLIQYYNGEERAKGNILERFSAQQFPDLHSELNLSSLELGDSALYFCASTVGSGQEFDEQFFGPGTRLTVL.

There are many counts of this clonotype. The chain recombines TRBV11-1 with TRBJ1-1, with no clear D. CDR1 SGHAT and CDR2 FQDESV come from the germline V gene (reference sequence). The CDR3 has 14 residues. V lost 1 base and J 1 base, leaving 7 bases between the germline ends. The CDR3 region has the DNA TGTGCCAGCAGCTTAGATTTATCGAACACTGAAGCTTTCTTT. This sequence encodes CASSLDLSNTEAFF.

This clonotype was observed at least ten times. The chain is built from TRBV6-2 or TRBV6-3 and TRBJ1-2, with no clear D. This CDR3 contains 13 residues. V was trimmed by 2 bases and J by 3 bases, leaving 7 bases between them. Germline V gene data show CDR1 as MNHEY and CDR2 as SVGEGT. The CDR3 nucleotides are TGTGCCAGCAGTTACCAGAGTTACTATGGCTACACCTTC. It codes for CASSYQSYYGYTF.

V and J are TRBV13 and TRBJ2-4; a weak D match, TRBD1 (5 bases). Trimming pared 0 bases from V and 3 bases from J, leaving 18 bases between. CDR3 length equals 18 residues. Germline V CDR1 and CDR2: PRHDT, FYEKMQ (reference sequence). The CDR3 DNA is TGTGCCAGCAGCTTAGGCCTGGGGCCCCTGCTGGGCAAAAACATTCAGTACTTC. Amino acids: CASSLGLGPLLGKNIQYF.

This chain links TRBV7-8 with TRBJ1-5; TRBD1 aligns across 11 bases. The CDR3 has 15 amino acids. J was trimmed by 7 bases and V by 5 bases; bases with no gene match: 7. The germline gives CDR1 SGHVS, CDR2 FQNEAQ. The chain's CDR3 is CASSQGQGVWQPQHF. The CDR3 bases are TGTGCCAGCAGCCAGGGACAGGGGGTCTGGCAGCCCCAGCATTTT. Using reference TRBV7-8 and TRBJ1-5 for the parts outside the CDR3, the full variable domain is GAGVSQSPRYKVAKRGQDVALRCDPISGHVSLFWYQQALGQGPEFLTYFQNEAQLDKSGLPSDRFFAERPEGSVSTLKIQRTQQEDSAVYLCASSQGQGVWQPQHFGDGTRLSIL.

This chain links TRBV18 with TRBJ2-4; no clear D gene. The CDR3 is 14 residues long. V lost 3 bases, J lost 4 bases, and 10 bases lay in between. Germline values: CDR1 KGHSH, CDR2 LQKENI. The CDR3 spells CASSPPGYKNIQYF. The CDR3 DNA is TGTGCCAGCTCACCGCCGGGTTATAAAAACATTCAGTACTTC. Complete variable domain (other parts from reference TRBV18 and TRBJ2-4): NAGVMQNPRHLVRRRGQEARLRCSPMKGHSHVYWYRQLPEEGLKFMVYLQKENIIDESGMPKERFSAEFPKEGPSILRIQQVVRGDSAAYFCASSPPGYKNIQYFGAGTRLSVL.

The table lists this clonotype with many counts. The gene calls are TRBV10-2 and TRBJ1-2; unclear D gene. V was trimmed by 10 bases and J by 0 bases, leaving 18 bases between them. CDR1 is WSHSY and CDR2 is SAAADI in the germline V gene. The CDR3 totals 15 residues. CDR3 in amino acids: CATARRQASNYGYTF. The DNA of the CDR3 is TGCGCCACGGCCAGGAGGCAGGCCTCTAACTATGGCTACACCTTC.

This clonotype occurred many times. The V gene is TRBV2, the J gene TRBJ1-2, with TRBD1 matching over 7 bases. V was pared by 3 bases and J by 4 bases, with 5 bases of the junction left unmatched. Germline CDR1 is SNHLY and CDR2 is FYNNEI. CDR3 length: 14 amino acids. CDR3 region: CASSEGRGIYGYTF. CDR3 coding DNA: TGTGCCAGCAGTGAGGGCAGGGGGATCTATGGCTACACCTTC.